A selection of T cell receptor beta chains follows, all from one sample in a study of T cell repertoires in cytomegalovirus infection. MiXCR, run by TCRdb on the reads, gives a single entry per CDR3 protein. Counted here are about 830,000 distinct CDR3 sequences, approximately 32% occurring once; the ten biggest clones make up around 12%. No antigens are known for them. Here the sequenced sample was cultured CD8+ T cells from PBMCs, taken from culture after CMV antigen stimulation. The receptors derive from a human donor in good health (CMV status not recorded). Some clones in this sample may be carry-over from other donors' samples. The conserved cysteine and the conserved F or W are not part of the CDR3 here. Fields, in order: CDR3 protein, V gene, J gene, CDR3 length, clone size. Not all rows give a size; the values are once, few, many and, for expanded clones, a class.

CDR3: ASSSVGGEGQPQH
V: TRBV7-9
J: TRBJ1-5
length: 13
size: .

CDR3: ATGTTNEKLF
V: TRBV7-9
J: TRBJ1-4
length: 10
size: .

CDR3: ASSFGTGALWQF
V: TRBV7-2
J: TRBJ2-1
length: 12
size: many

CDR3: ASSIETGLSNQPQH
V: TRBV19
J: TRBJ1-5
length: 14
size: .

CDR3: ASSQDRLAGDNEQF
V: TRBV4-1
J: TRBJ2-1
length: 14
size: .

CDR3: ASSSRQGPNTGELF
V: TRBV11-3
J: TRBJ2-2
length: 14
size: many

CDR3: ASSYIQGGTETQY
V: TRBV7-9
J: TRBJ2-5
length: 13
size: few

CDR3: ASSPGPRNNEQF
V: TRBV7-6
J: TRBJ2-1
length: 12
size: many

CDR3: ASSFAVGDTQY
V: TRBV6-1
J: TRBJ2-3
length: 11
size: few

CDR3: ASSLAPRLKTYNEQF
V: TRBV7-9
J: TRBJ2-1
length: 15
size: .

CDR3: ASSRVQAPNTGELF
V: TRBV4-1
J: TRBJ2-2
length: 14
size: many

CDR3: ASSGTIAGGNTGELF
V: TRBV12-3/TRBV12-4
J: TRBJ2-2
length: 15
size: .

CDR3: ASSYGPPEYTDTQY
V: TRBV6-2/TRBV6-3
J: TRBJ2-3
length: 14
size: .

CDR3: ASSQGRELETQY
V: TRBV4-1
J: TRBJ2-5
length: 12
size: few

CDR3: ASTSGRRGYGYT
V: TRBV19
J: TRBJ1-2
length: 12
size: .

CDR3: ASSEEQWGPTDTQY
V: TRBV6-1
J: TRBJ2-3
length: 14
size: few